This T cell receptor (beta chain) was recovered during a study of OX40 agonist ivuxolimab in advanced cancers. Study in general: Earlier anti-PD-1, anti-PD-L1 or anti-CTLA-4 therapy was permitted; 40% had received some.

Assay used: immunoSEQ multiplex PCR; TCRdb lists only in-frame clones, some missing. The profile shows some 100,000 clones, 75% to 90% of them singletons. The CDR3 contains 14 residues. In germline, CDR1 is SGHNT, CDR2 YYREEE (reference sequence). V lost 0 bases and J lost 5, with 11 bases in between. This rearrangement joins TRBV5-4 to TRBJ1-1; no reliable D call. This clonotype originated in an adult with an advanced solid tumor such as melanoma, head and neck, liver or kidney cancer. The input for sequencing was CD4+ or CD8+ T cells sorted from blood, taken in a trial of the OX40 agonist ivuxolimab. CDR3 residues: CASSLATKATEAFF. The DNA for the CDR3 is TGTGCCAGCAGCTTGGCCACAAAAGCAACTGAAGCTTTCTTT.